One sample yielded the 30 T cell receptor beta chains listed below, sequenced in a study of immune characterization of retroperitoneal liposarcoma. Each CDR3 protein is one row after TCRdb ran MiXCR on the PCR reads. This table holds about 10,000 distinct CDR3 sequences, over 25% found once. Sequencing was done on a sample of tumor tissue. The receptor set was obtained from a female donor with retroperitoneal liposarcoma.

The gene calls are TRBV5-1 and TRBJ1-4; D might be TRBD1 (6 bases). This CDR3 is 16 amino acids long. The V gene's germline CDR1 is SGHRS and CDR2 YFSETQ. V lost 2 bases and J 4 bases, leaving 15 bases between the germline ends. CDR3 sequence reads: CASSFRGASSNEKLFF. In DNA, the CDR3 is TGCGCCAGCAGCTTCCGGGGGGCCTCCAGTAATGAAAAACTGTTTTTT.

This clonotype is judged medium-sized. This sequence joins TRBV6-1 and TRBJ2-1, with TRBD2 identical over 9 bases. Matching the DNA end better, TRBJ2-7 makes the J call doubtful. The CDR3 sequence is 17 residues long. Germline V gene lookup returns CDR1 MNHNS and CDR2 SASEGT. In DNA, the CDR3 is TGTGCCAGCACAAGTTTTTATAGCGGGAGTCCGAACAATGAGCAGTACTTC. Protein sequence: CASTSFYSGSPNNEQYF.

The chain carries TRBV10-2 and TRBJ2-3; 9 bases line up with TRBD2. The V segment lost 0 bases and the J segment 9 bases; nucleotides outside the gene matches: 10. Germline-derived CDR1 and CDR2 are WSHSY and SAAADI. The CDR3 is made up of 16 amino acids. CDR3 sequence (DNA): TGCGCCAGCAGTGAGTCGATTAGCGGGAGTGGTAGGACGCAGTATTTT. The encoded protein is CASSESISGSGRTQYF.

The rearrangement links TRBV6-2 or TRBV6-3 to TRBJ2-5, with TRBD1 identical over 9 bases. Judging by the DNA end, TRBJ2-7 fits better; the J call may be wrong. CDR3 length: 13 amino acids. Germline V gene lookup returns CDR1 MNHEY and CDR2 SVGEGT. The CDR3, as DNA: TGTGCCACCGAAAGGGGACAGGGCTACGAGCAGTACTTC. This sequence encodes CATERGQGYEQYF.

This chain connects TRBV6-1 to TRBJ2-5, with D possibly TRBD2 on 7 matching bases. The closer fit of TRBJ2-1 to the DNA end suggests the J call may be wrong. This CDR3 contains 13 residues. CDR1 is MNHNS, CDR2 SASEGT, per germline. CDR3: CASGEGGLETQFF. For the CDR3, the DNA is TGTGCCAGCGGGGAGGGGGGGTTAGAGACCCAGTTCTTC.

The genes are TRBV6-6 and TRBJ2-1; TRBD1 might be the D (7 bases). Germline V gene sequence: CDR1 MNHNY, CDR2 SVGAGI (reference sequence). The CDR3 is 15 amino acids. Trimming removed 2 bases from V and 10 bases from J, with 18 bases in between. CDR3 loop: CASSYRRDSVAEQFF. CDR3 in DNA: TGTGCCAGCAGTTACCGGCGGGACAGCGTGGCCGAGCAGTTCTTC.

This clonotype has a handful of counts. V usage is TRBV11-2 and J usage is TRBJ2-2; 8 bases fit TRBD1. J was trimmed by 2 bases and V by 5 bases; bases with no gene match: 7. Germline V gene sequence: CDR1 SGHAT, CDR2 FQNNGV. The CDR3 length is 16 residues. CDR3: CASSGLDRENTGELFF. The CDR3, as DNA: TGTGCCAGCAGCGGCTTGGACAGGGAAAACACCGGGGAGCTGTTTTTT. The full variable domain, its missing parts supplied by reference TRBV11-2 and TRBJ2-2, is EAGVAQSPRYKIIEKRQSVAFWCNPISGHATLYWYQQILGQGPKLLIQFQNNGVVDDSQLPKDRFSAERLKGVDSTLKIQPAKLEDSAVYLCASSGLDRENTGELFFGEGSRLTVL.

The V gene is TRBV6-1, the J gene TRBJ2-1; 9 nucleotides line up with TRBD1. The DNA end is more similar to TRBJ2-7, so the J call may be wrong. The CDR3 runs 18 residues. Germline V gene lookup returns CDR1 MNHNS and CDR2 SASEGT. CDR3 DNA: TGTGCCAGCAGTTCGCCCCAAGGTTCAGGGACAGGGAAAGGTGAGCAGTACTTC. As protein: CASSSPQGSGTGKGEQYF.

A few counts support this clonotype. The gene calls are TRBV6-6 and TRBJ2-4; 14 bases align to TRBD2. Per germline, CDR1 MNHNY and CDR2 SVGAGI (reference sequence). J lost 13 bases, V lost 2 bases, and 13 bases had no gene match. The CDR3 sequence is 17 residues long. The CDR3 region is CASSYGRLAGGYNEQYF. The CDR3 nucleotides are TGTGCCAGCAGTTACGGGAGACTAGCGGGAGGGTACAATGAGCAGTACTTC.

By share, this clonotype counts as medium-sized (0.01 to 0.1%). This chain links TRBV6-1 with TRBJ2-5; TRBD1 matches 7 bases. The V gene end was trimmed by 6 bases and the J gene end by 3 bases; junction bases not matched to a gene: 13. The CDR3 loop spans 16 amino acids. Germline V CDR1 and CDR2: MNHNS, SASEGT. The CDR3 region has the DNA TGTGCCAGCAGAAGGGTAGGACAGGCGGGTAAAGAGACCCAGTACTTC. Translating gives CASRRVGQAGKETQYF.

This clonotype is deemed medium-sized. V and J are TRBV6-1 and TRBJ2-1; perhaps D is TRBD1 or TRBD2 (6 bases each). The J call may be faulty, since TRBJ2-7 better matches the DNA end. Looked up from germline, CDR1 is MNHNS and CDR2 is SASEGT. The CDR3 is made up of 15 amino acids. In DNA form, the CDR3 reads TGTGCCAGCAGTGAAGGGGGGGACACCACCTACGAGCAGTACTTC. It specifies CASSEGGDTTYEQYF.

The rearrangement links TRBV25-1 to TRBJ1-1; D unresolved. Trimming shortened V by 1 base and J by 6 bases, and 12 bases separated the two germline ends. CDR1 and CDR2 (germline): MGHDK, SYGVNS. This CDR3 comprises 14 residues. CDR3 amino acids: CASSESTVQPEAFF. CDR3 in DNA: TGTGCCAGCAGTGAATCCACAGTCCAGCCTGAAGCTTTCTTT.

Relative to its sample, this clonotype is medium-sized. The germline gene is not matched at one end of the junction; a read error may be the cause. The chain recombines TRBV6-1 with TRBJ2-7; D uncertain. Germline V CDR1 and CDR2: MNHNS, SASEGT. This CDR3 has 14 residues. CDR3: CASREDNGYYEQYF. The CDR3 DNA is TGTGCCAGCAGAGAAGATAACGGCTACTACGAGCAGTACTTC.

This clonotype occurred a few times. In nucleotides, the CDR3 is TGTGCCAGCAGCTTAGTCGGGGGAGGCAATGAGCAGTACTTC. This sequence encodes CASSLVGGGNEQYF. The rearrangement joins TRBV7-6 to TRBJ2-3; a possible D gene is TRBD2 (6 bases). Near its end, the DNA agrees better with TRBJ2-7, so the J call may be wrong. The CDR3 consists of 14 residues. Germline V gene lookup returns CDR1 SGHVS and CDR2 FNYEAQ.

This clonotype was observed many times. The V gene is TRBV6-1, the J gene TRBJ2-1, with TRBD2 matching 11 bases. The J call may be incorrect, as the DNA end agrees better with TRBJ2-7. This CDR3 is 14 amino acids long. Germline CDR1 and CDR2: MNHNS and SASEGT. DNA of the CDR3: TGTGCCACTTCCCCACTAGCGGGGGCCAATGAGCAGTACTTC. This gives the protein CATSPLAGANEQYF.

This clonotype appeared a few times. The chain links TRBV6-1 to TRBJ2-3; 10 nucleotides align to TRBD2. The CDR3 loop spans 17 amino acids. Germline V lookup: CDR1 MNHNS, CDR2 SASEGT. Germline trimming cut 5 bases from V and 0 bases from J; bases unmatched to any gene: 8. The CDR3 is CASSSSGGQSSTDTQYF. The CDR3 DNA sequence: TGTGCCAGCAGTTCTAGCGGGGGCCAATCTAGCACAGATACGCAGTATTTT.

CDR3 protein: CASSLFAGAEYGYTF. The DNA for the CDR3 is TGTGCCAGCAGTTTATTCGCAGGGGCCGAGTATGGCTACACCTTC. The chain couples TRBV27 to TRBJ1-2, with D possibly matching TRBD1 (6 bases). Germline V CDR1 and CDR2: MNHEY, SMNVEV (reference sequence). The CDR3 runs 15 residues. Trimming stripped 1 base from V and 5 bases from J, with 14 bases between.

This clonotype was counted ten times or more. The chain couples TRBV7-2 to TRBJ1-4, with D hard to call. Per the germline V gene, CDR1 is SGHTA and CDR2 is FQGNSA. The CDR3 spans 12 residues. Trimming left V 1 base short and J 8 bases short, with 5 bases between. The CDR3 DNA reads as TGTGCCAGCAGCTTAGGGCGGGAAAAACTGTTTTTT. Its translation: CASSLGREKLFF.

The V gene is TRBV7-2, the J gene TRBJ2-3; TRBD1 matches 7 bases. The CDR3 is made up of 14 amino acids. J gave up 11 bases and V 5 bases, and 13 bases lay outside the gene matches. Germline loops: CDR1 SGHTA, CDR2 FQGNSA. The chain's CDR3 is CASSDRVGPGEQYF. Written as DNA, the CDR3 is TGTGCCAGCAGCGACAGGGTCGGTCCGGGCGAGCAGTATTTT.

This clonotype is labeled medium-sized. This sequence joins TRBV7-2 and TRBJ2-1, with D possibly matching TRBD2 (6 bases). The germline gives CDR1 SGHTA, CDR2 FQGNSA. V lost 1 base and J lost 3, with 10 bases in between. The CDR3 sequence is 15 residues long. CDR3 protein: CASSLDNGGYNEQFF. CDR3 bases: TGTGCCAGCAGCTTAGACAACGGGGGCTACAATGAGCAGTTCTTC.

Details on this clonotype: One end of the junction varies from germline; a read error may be responsible. The J gene is TRBJ2-5, the V gene TRBV6-1, with D perhaps matching TRBD2 (6 bases). Judging by the DNA end, TRBJ2-1 fits better; the J call may be wrong. The CDR3 consists of 16 residues. CDR1 is MNHNS, CDR2 SASEGT, per germline. Written as DNA, the CDR3 is TGTGCTAGCAGTGAAAGGACGGGGAGTTGGGGGGAGACCCAGTTCTTC. The encoded protein is CASSERTGSWGETQFF.

The table lists this clonotype with many counts. This sequence joins TRBV6-1 and TRBJ2-1, with D possibly TRBD2 on 7 matching bases. V lost 4 bases, J lost 5 bases, and 18 bases lay in between. This CDR3 has 16 amino acids. The germline V gene encodes CDR1 MNHNS and CDR2 SASEGT. CDR3 DNA sequence: TGTGCCAGCAGTGGACCAGGGAGGGGGGGAAACAATGAGCAGTTCTTC. Residues: CASSGPGRGGNNEQFF.

This clonotype was picked up a small number of times. The rearrangement uses TRBV11-3 and TRBJ2-5; TRBD2 matches at 11 bases. The germline CDR1 and CDR2 sequences are SGHNT and YENEEA. The CDR3 is made up of 19 amino acids. V lost 5 bases and J lost 11; bases outside the gene matches: 25. CDR3 loop: CASSNNIVLAGDLRGEQYF. Written as DNA, the CDR3 is TGTGCCAGCAGCAACAACATCGTACTAGCGGGAGATCTAAGAGGTGAGCAGTACTTC.

The rearrangement joins TRBV6-1 to TRBJ1-1, with TRBD1 identical over 11 bases. The germline V gene has CDR1 MNHNS and CDR2 SASEGT. J was trimmed by 0 bases and V by 5 bases; bases with no gene match: 5. The length of the CDR3 is 16 residues. CDR3 region: CASSWTGGPMNTEAFF. The CDR3 DNA sequence: TGTGCCAGCAGTTGGACAGGGGGCCCTATGAACACTGAAGCTTTCTTT.

Ten or more counts support this clonotype. The rearrangement links TRBV6-1 to TRBJ1-2; TRBD1 agrees at 7 bases. Germline-derived CDR1 and CDR2 are MNHNS and SASEGT. The length of the CDR3 is 13 residues. The V segment lost 5 bases and the J segment 4 bases; nucleotides outside the gene matches: 4. DNA for the CDR3: TGTGCCAGCAGTCCACAGGGGAGCTATGGCTACACCTTC. The encoded protein is CASSPQGSYGYTF.

The chain links TRBV7-6 to TRBJ2-5; D call uncertain. The CDR3 spans 14 residues. V gave up 1 base and J gave up 0 bases, with 6 bases separating them. In germline, CDR1 is SGHVS, CDR2 FNYEAQ. CDR3 nucleotides: TGTGCCAGCAGCTTAGAAGGGTACCAAGAGACCCAGTACTTC. Its translation is CASSLEGYQETQYF.

This sequence joins TRBV7-8 and TRBJ2-3; TRBD2 matches at 8 bases. Germline loops: CDR1 SGHVS, CDR2 FQNEAQ. V lost 6 bases, J lost 7 bases, and 15 bases stayed unmatched. This CDR3 has 16 amino acids. For the CDR3, the DNA is TGTGCCAGCAGGAAACAAGCGGGAGCTGATCTATATACGCAGTATTTT. Its translation is CASRKQAGADLYTQYF. The entire variable domain, with the rest obtained from reference TRBV7-8 and TRBJ2-3, is as follows: GAGVSQSPRYKVAKRGQDVALRCDPISGHVSLFWYQQALGQGPEFLTYFQNEAQLDKSGLPSDRFFAERPEGSVSTLKIQRTQQEDSAVYLCASRKQAGADLYTQYFGPGTRLTVL.

This clonotype was seen ten or more times. The rearrangement uses TRBV7-2 and TRBJ2-1, with 8 bases fitting TRBD2. J was trimmed by 13 bases and V by 3 bases; bases with no gene match: 11. Germline V gives CDR1 SGHTA, CDR2 FQGNSA. This CDR3 has 14 residues. The chain's CDR3 is CASSLGTRKETQFF. The CDR3 DNA sequence: TGTGCCAGCAGCTTGGGGACTAGGAAAGAGACCCAGTTCTTC.

V and J are TRBV11-3 and TRBJ2-5; D may be TRBD2 (5 bases). The closer fit of TRBJ2-1 to the DNA end suggests the J call may be wrong. Germline V gives CDR1 SGHNT, CDR2 YENEEA. There are 14 residues in the CDR3. The CDR3 bases are TGTGCCAGCTCCCTTGGCGGGTCTAACAATGAGCAGTTCTTC. Its translation is CASSLGGSNNEQFF.

This chain uses TRBV11-3 with TRBJ2-2; 8 bases fit TRBD2. The CDR3 spans 16 residues. Trimming at V came to 5 bases and at J to 7 bases, leaving 12 bases not matched to a gene. The germline V gene has CDR1 SGHNT and CDR2 YENEEA. CDR3 nucleotide sequence: TGTGCCAGCAGCCCCCGGCGGATAGCGGGGATCGGGGAGCTGTTTTTT. Translation: CASSPRRIAGIGELFF.